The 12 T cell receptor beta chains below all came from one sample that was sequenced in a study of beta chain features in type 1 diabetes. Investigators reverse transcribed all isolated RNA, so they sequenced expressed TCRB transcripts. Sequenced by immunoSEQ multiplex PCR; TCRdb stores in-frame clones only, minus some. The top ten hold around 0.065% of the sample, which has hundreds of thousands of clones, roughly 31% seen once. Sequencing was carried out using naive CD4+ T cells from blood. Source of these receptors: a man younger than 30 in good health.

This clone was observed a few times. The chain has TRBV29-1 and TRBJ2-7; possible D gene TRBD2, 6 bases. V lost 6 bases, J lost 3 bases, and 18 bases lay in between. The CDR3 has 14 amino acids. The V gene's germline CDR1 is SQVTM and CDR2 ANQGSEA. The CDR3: CSVSGTSNVYEQYF. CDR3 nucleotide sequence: TGCAGCGTGTCAGGGACTTCAAACGTCTACGAGCAGTACTTC.

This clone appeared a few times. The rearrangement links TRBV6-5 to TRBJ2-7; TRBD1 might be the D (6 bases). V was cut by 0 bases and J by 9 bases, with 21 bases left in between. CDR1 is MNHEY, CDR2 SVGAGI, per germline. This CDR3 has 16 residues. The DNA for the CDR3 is TGTGCCAGCAGTTACTCGCAAGGGACAAGCATACGACGGCAGTACTTC. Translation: CASSYSQGTSIRRQYF.

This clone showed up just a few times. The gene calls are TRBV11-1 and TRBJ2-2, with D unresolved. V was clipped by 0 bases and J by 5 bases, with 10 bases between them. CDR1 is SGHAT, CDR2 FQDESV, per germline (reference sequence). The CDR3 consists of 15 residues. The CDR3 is CASSLAGVGTGELFF. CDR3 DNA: TGTGCCAGCAGCTTAGCAGGAGTTGGGACCGGGGAGCTGTTTTTT.

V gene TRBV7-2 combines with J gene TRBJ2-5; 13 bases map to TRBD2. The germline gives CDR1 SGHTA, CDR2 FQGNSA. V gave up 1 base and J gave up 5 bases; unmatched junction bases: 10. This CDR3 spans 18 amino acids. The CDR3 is CASSLELAGGANAETQYF. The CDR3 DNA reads TGTGCCAGCAGCTTAGAACTAGCGGGAGGGGCCAATGCCGAGACCCAGTACTTC. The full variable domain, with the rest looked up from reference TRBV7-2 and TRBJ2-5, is GAGVSQSPSNKVTEKGKDVELRCDPISGHTALYWYRQSLGQGLEFLIYFQGNSAPDKSGLPSDRFSAERTGGSVSTLTIQRTQQEDSAVYLCASSLELAGGANAETQYFGPGTRLLVL.

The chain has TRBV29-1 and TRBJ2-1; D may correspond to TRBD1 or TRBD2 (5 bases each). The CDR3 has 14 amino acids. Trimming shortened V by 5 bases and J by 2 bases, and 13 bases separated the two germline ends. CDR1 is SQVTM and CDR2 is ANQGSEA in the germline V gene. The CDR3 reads CSVSRRGAYNEQFF. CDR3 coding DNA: TGCAGCGTTTCCCGTCGGGGCGCCTACAATGAGCAGTTCTTC.

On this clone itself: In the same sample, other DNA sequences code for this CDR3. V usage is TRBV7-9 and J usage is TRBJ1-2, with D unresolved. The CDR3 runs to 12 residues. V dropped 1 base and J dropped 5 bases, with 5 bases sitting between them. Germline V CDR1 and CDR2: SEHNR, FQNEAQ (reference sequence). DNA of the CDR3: TGTGCCAGCAGCTTAGTAGGTTATGGCTACACCTTC. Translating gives CASSLVGYGYTF.

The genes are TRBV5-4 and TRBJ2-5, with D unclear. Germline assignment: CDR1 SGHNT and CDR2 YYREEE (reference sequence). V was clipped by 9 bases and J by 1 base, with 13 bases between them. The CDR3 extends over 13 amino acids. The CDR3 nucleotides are TGTGCCACCCAACGGGCTCCCCAAGAGACCCAGTACTTC. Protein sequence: CATQRAPQETQYF.

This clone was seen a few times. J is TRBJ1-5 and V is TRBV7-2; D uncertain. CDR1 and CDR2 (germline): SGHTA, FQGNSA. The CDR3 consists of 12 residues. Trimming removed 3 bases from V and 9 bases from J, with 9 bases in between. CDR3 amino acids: CASSLNGLPQHF. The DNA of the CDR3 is TGTGCCAGCAGCTTGAACGGACTGCCCCAGCATTTT.

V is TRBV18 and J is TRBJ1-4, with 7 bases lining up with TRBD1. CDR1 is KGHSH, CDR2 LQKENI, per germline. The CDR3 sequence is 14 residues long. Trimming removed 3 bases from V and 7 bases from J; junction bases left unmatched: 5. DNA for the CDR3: TGTGCCAGCTCACCTCGACAGGGTGGTGAAAAACTGTTTTTT. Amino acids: CASSPRQGGEKLFF.

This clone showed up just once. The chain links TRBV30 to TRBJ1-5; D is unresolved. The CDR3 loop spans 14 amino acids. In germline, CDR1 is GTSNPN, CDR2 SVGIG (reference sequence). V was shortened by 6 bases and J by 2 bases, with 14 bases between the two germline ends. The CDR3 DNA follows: TGTGCCTGCCAGCCGGCAGGAGGCAATCAGCCCCAGCATTTT. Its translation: CACQPAGGNQPQHF.

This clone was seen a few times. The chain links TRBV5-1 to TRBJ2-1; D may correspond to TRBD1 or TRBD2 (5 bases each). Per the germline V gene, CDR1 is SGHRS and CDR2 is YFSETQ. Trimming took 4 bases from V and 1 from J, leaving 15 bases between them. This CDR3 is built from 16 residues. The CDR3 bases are TGCGCCAGCAGCCTTCTAGGGACCCCTTCCTACAATGAGCAGTTCTTC. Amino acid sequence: CASSLLGTPSYNEQFF.

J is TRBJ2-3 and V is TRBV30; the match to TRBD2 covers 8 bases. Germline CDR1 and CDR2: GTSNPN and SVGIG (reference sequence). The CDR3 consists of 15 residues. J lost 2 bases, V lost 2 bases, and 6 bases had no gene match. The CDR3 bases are TGTGCCTGGAGTACCCAGCGGGGGACCACAGATACGCAGTATTTT. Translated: CAWSTQRGTTDTQYF.